This T cell receptor (beta chain) was obtained from a study of blood T cell repertoires in COVID-19. Study at large: Collection of acute and convalescent COVID-19 samples took place in the United States, Italy and Spain.

This clone appeared once. Original processing notes: Counts of nucleated cells, estimated from reference gene primer amplification, were obtained. Profiling relied on immunoSEQ multiplex PCR, and the TCRdb table lists in-frame clones only, not all of them. For V, J and clone size, that table is used; D and trimming come from the DNA. The sample lists 90,000 to 100,000 clones, 70% to 90% occurring once. The source of this sequence is a man between 60 and 75 years old with acute or convalescent COVID-19. The sample taken for sequencing was peripheral blood.

In DNA form, the CDR3 reads TGTGCCAGCAGCTTAGGACCGGGAGGGAACAATGAGCAGTTCTTC. The encoded protein is CASSLGPGGNNEQFF. The J gene is TRBJ2-1, the V gene TRBV11-3, with 8 nucleotides matching TRBD2. The CDR3 runs 15 residues. The junction had 4 bases not matched to a gene; V was cut back by 1 base and J by 5 bases. Germline V gives CDR1 SGHNT, CDR2 YENEEA.